The clone carrying this T cell receptor (beta chain) was recorded many times. Antigen: not known. This sample is drawn from a study of tumor-infiltrating lymphocytes in primary liver carcinoma. Study-wide findings and caveats: When set against blood, tumors had a significantly higher top-250-clone fraction (p = 0.039).

Investigators took RNA and DNA out together from approximately 22-30 mg of unsorted bulk tissue. A primer matching the constant region was used to make TCR beta cDNA from approximately 500 ng of total RNA. Slightly modified ARM-PCR with three nested multiplex PCR rounds yielded TCR beta libraries. PCR rounds one and two used TRBV1-TRBV30 forward primers with a C-beta reverse primer for 10 cycles each. TCRdb recomputed calls from the multiplex PCR reads with MiXCR, one row per CDR3 protein. The sample consists of 85,000 to 100,000 distinct CDR3 sequences, around 68% of them appearing once. The CDR3 is made up of 16 amino acids. Germline V gene lookup returns CDR1 MNHEY and CDR2 SVGAGI. V shed 8 bases and J 4 bases; nucleotides not matched to a gene: 10.

The sample consisted of tumor-adjacent normal liver tissue. The source is a man aged 40-49 years with primary liver carcinoma and hepatitis B virus infection. The rearrangement links TRBV6-5 to TRBJ2-2; 10 nucleotides align to TRBD2. In DNA form, the CDR3 reads TGTGCCAGCGTTCCGTCTGGACTAGCGGCCACCGGGGAGCTGTTTTTT. It encodes CASVPSGLAATGELFF.